The 30 T cell receptor beta chains below were found in one sample sequenced in a study of T-cell memory formation after mild COVID-19. From the 5' RACE reads, TCRdb called clonotypes with MiXCR, one entry per CDR3 protein. The data contain around 370,000 distinct CDR3 sequences, under 25% of them singletons. The sequencing sample was made of PBMCs or a T cell subset sorted from them (not recorded which). The receptors shown here come from an adult woman who had mild COVID-19 (a few samples of this study predate the infection). Cell type and time point are not known.

The chain joins TRBV19 to TRBJ1-5; maybe TRBD1 (5 bases). The V gene's germline CDR1 is LNHDA and CDR2 SQIVND (reference sequence). V dropped 1 base and J dropped 3 bases, with 10 bases sitting between them. There are 15 residues in the CDR3. The CDR3 loop reads CASSIGGGTNQPQHF. Written as DNA, the CDR3 is TGTGCCAGTAGTATAGGCGGCGGGACCAATCAGCCCCAGCATTTT.

This clonotype was observed many times. The chain is built from TRBV5-1 and TRBJ2-5; D gene uncertain. The germline CDR1 and CDR2 sequences are SGHRS and YFSETQ. The V and J ends lost 0 bases and 5 bases respectively, with 5 bases between them. CDR3 length: 12 residues. The DNA for the CDR3 is TGCGCCAGCAGCTTGGAATTTGAGACCCAGTACTTC. Translated, it gives CASSLEFETQYF.

Details on this clonotype: An end of the junction does not agree with germline; a read error may underlie this. V is TRBV12-3 or TRBV12-4 and J is TRBJ2-7, with 8 bases that match TRBD1. The CDR3 is 14 amino acids. CDR3 sequence reads: CASSDPTGAYQQYF. The CDR3 nucleotides are TGTGCCAGCAGCGATCCGACAGGGGCCTACCAGCAGTACTTC.

The CDR3 coding sequence is TGCGCCAGCAGCCAAGATCAGAACAGGGGCGCCTACGAGCAGTACTTC. Translated, it gives CASSQDQNRGAYEQYF. The J gene is TRBJ2-7, the V gene TRBV4-1, with 7 bases aligning to TRBD1. Trimming took 0 bases from V and 2 from J; bases not matched to a gene: 7. CDR3 length equals 16 residues. Germline CDR1 reads MGHRA; CDR2 reads YSYEKL.

The J gene is TRBJ2-2, the V gene TRBV6-2 or TRBV6-3; possible D gene TRBD1, 6 bases. This CDR3 region has 15 residues. Germline CDR1 reads MNHEY; CDR2 reads SVGEGT. V was trimmed by 7 bases and J by 2 bases, leaving 14 bases between them. The CDR3 spells CASKKDSRNTGELFF. CDR3 DNA sequence: TGTGCCAGCAAAAAGGACAGCCGAAACACCGGGGAGCTGTTTTTT.

A few counts support this clonotype. V and J are TRBV7-3 and TRBJ2-3, with no clear D. From germline, CDR1 is SGHTA and CDR2 FQGTGA. The CDR3 spans 13 residues. Deletions cut 3 bases from V and 2 bases from J, with 6 bases between. CDR3 sequence: CASSLYLTDTQYF. CDR3 in DNA: TGTGCCAGCAGCTTGTATCTCACAGATACGCAGTATTTT.

The chain uses TRBV7-2 and TRBJ2-1, with TRBD1 as a possible D gene (10 bases). Germline CDR1 and CDR2: SGHTA and FQGNSA. The CDR3 is 20 amino acids. Trimming pared 3 bases from V and 7 bases from J, leaving 31 bases between. The CDR3 spells CASSLRTGGRFSGSKNEQFF. For the CDR3, the DNA is TGTGCCAGCAGCTTGAGGACAGGGGGACGGTTTAGCGGGAGTAAAAATGAGCAGTTCTTC.

Only a few counts were recorded for this clonotype. This chain links TRBV6-4 with TRBJ2-1; 8 bases are shared with TRBD2. The CDR3 totals 16 residues. The V and J ends lost 2 bases and 4 bases, in that order; junction bases with no gene match: 7. CDR1 MRHNA and CDR2 SNTAGT come from the germline V gene. CDR3 sequence: CASSDLGGALYNEQFF. The CDR3 region has the DNA TGTGCCAGCAGTGACCTCGGGGGGGCTCTTTACAATGAGCAGTTCTTC.

This clonotype was found a few times. This chain links TRBV5-1 with TRBJ2-5; 8 bases align to TRBD1. After removal of 4 bases from V and 3 bases from J, the junction contained 5 bases not matched to a gene. Germline CDR1 reads SGHRS; CDR2 reads YFSETQ. The CDR3 has 14 amino acids. The CDR3 here is CASSPKDREETQYF. In DNA, the CDR3 is TGCGCCAGCAGCCCCAAGGACAGGGAAGAGACCCAGTACTTC.

There are a few counts of this clonotype. This chain uses TRBV12-3 or TRBV12-4 with TRBJ1-5; 12 nucleotides align to TRBD1. V lost 2 bases and J lost 1; bases outside the gene matches: 6. The CDR3 is 18 amino acids. CDR3: CASSLRDRGLLSNQPQHF. In DNA form, the CDR3 reads TGTGCCAGCAGTTTAAGGGACAGGGGGCTCTTAAGCAATCAGCCCCAGCATTTT.

This clonotype was observed a few times. The chain has TRBV5-5 and TRBJ2-7; perhaps TRBD1 as D (6 bases). CDR1 is SGHKS, CDR2 YYEKEE, per germline (reference sequence). CDR3 length equals 14 residues. With 4 bases removed from V and 5 bases from J, the gap between germline ends came to 16 bases. The CDR3 region has the DNA TGTGCCAGCAGCCGCCAATTGGGGGCAGACGAGCAGTACTTC. This sequence encodes CASSRQLGADEQYF.

CDR3: CASSWHREETQYF. In DNA form, the CDR3 reads TGTGCCAGCAGCTGGCACAGGGAAGAGACCCAGTACTTC. The J gene is TRBJ2-5, the V gene TRBV11-2; D possibly corresponds to TRBD1 (6 bases). In germline, CDR1 is SGHAT, CDR2 FQNNGV. The ends were cut back, 4 bases at V and 3 bases at J, with 9 bases in the middle. This CDR3 spans 13 amino acids.

This sequence joins TRBV10-3 and TRBJ1-5; no clear D gene. Per the germline V gene, CDR1 is ENHRY and CDR2 is SYGVKD. The CDR3 runs 15 residues. The V end was cut by 0 bases, the J end by 9 bases, with 15 bases between. The CDR3 spells CAISESRQTYSPQHF. The CDR3 DNA reads TGTGCCATCAGTGAGTCCCGGCAGACCTACTCGCCCCAGCATTTT.

This clonotype was seen more than once but under ten times. The rearrangement joins TRBV4-2 to TRBJ2-5; unclear D gene. This CDR3 region has 14 residues. Germline V CDR1 and CDR2: LGHNA, YNFKEQ. V was shortened by 1 base and J by 5 bases, with 11 bases between the two germline ends. CDR3 DNA sequence: TGTGCCAGCAGCCAAGGGGGTTTGGCTGAGACCCAGTACTTC. Amino acid sequence: CASSQGGLAETQYF.

This clonotype was counted a few times. The chain recombines TRBV15 with TRBJ1-2; no clear D gene. The germline gives CDR1 LNHNV, CDR2 YYDKDF (reference sequence). Trimming took off 5 bases at V and 4 bases at J, with 17 bases between the two ends. The CDR3 has 15 amino acids. In DNA form, the CDR3 reads TGTGCCACCAGCGATCCAGGCCCTCGTAGCTATGGCTACACCTTC. This gives the protein CATSDPGPRSYGYTF.

This clonotype was counted a few times. The gene calls are TRBV7-9 and TRBJ2-1; 7 bases are shared with TRBD2. With V trimmed by 2 bases and J by 14 bases, 6 bases remained unmatched. The V gene's germline CDR1 is SEHNR and CDR2 FQNEAQ (reference sequence). The CDR3 covers 12 residues. CDR3 bases: TGTGCCAGCAGCTTAAGCCTAGCGGAAAAGTTCTTC. As protein: CASSLSLAEKFF.

The chain employs TRBV12-3 or TRBV12-4 and TRBJ1-5, with D hard to call. V was trimmed by 6 bases and J by 11 bases, leaving 17 bases between them. The length of the CDR3 is 13 residues. This chain's CDR3 is CASRLSGSKAQHF. CDR3 nucleotide sequence: TGTGCCAGCAGGCTTTCAGGCAGTAAAGCCCAGCATTTT.

This clonotype has just a few counts. The chain employs TRBV7-3 and TRBJ2-3; TRBD1 might be the D (5 bases). Between the trimmed V and J ends, which lost 5 bases and 0 bases, there was a span of 15 bases. Germline V gives CDR1 SGHTA, CDR2 FQGTGA. This CDR3 contains 16 residues. Here the CDR3 reads CASSPRAGASTDTQYF. The DNA of the CDR3 is TGTGCCAGCAGCCCCAGGGCCGGAGCTAGCACAGATACGCAGTATTTT.

The V and J genes are TRBV20-1 and TRBJ2-6; the match to TRBD1 covers 7 bases. Losses at the gene ends were 5 bases for V and 4 bases for J; bases not matched to a gene: 11. CDR1 DFQATT and CDR2 SNEGSKA come from the germline V gene (reference sequence). This CDR3 is 16 amino acids long. The CDR3 DNA reads TGCAGTGCTCAACGCAACAGGGGATCGGGGGCCAACGTCCTGACTTTC. Translated: CSAQRNRGSGANVLTF.

The chain uses TRBV6-2 or TRBV6-3 and TRBJ1-2, with D possibly matching TRBD1 (6 bases). Germline-derived CDR1 and CDR2 are MNHEY and SVGEGT. The CDR3 is 13 residues long. V was trimmed by 8 bases and J by 4 bases, leaving 14 bases between them. In DNA, the CDR3 is TGTGCCAGCGGGACTCGGGGGCCCTATGGCTACACCTTC. It codes for CASGTRGPYGYTF.

This chain uses TRBV7-9 with TRBJ2-3; a weak D match, TRBD1 (6 bases). CDR3 length: 14 amino acids. Germline V gene sequence: CDR1 SEHNR, CDR2 FQNEAQ (reference sequence). V lost 4 bases and J 4 bases, leaving 12 bases between the germline ends. Written as DNA, the CDR3 is TGTGCCAGCAGCTCCAGGGGTGCCGCAGATACGCAGTATTTT. Translating gives CASSSRGAADTQYF.

In this sample, this clonotype turned up many times. This chain uses TRBV19 with TRBJ2-7, with D perhaps TRBD2 (6 bases). The CDR3 is 15 residues long. V shed 1 base and J shed 2 bases, with 12 bases lying between them. CDR1 is LNHDA and CDR2 is SQIVND in the germline V gene (reference sequence). The CDR3 sequence is CASSIGSAGTYEQYF. The CDR3 coding sequence is TGTGCCAGTAGTATAGGTTCGGCGGGAACCTACGAGCAGTACTTC. Full variable domain (missing parts from reference TRBV19 and TRBJ2-7): DGGITQSPKYLFRKEGQNVTLSCEQNLNHDAMYWYRQDPGQGLRLIYYSQIVNDFQKGDIAEGYSVSREKKESFPLTVTSAQKNPTAFYLCASSIGSAGTYEQYFGPGTRLTVT.

On this clonotype: At one end the junction does not follow the germline gene, possibly because of a read error. This chain connects TRBV2 to TRBJ2-3; TRBD1 matches at 9 bases. CDR3 length equals 13 residues. Germline V gives CDR1 SNHLY, CDR2 FYNNEI. The CDR3 region is CDSSRQGGNTQYF. The CDR3 DNA is TGTGACAGCAGTAGACAGGGGGGAAATACGCAGTATTTT.

The chain uses TRBV7-8 and TRBJ1-6, with 8 bases matching TRBD1. The CDR3 covers 15 residues. Germline V gene lookup returns CDR1 SGHVS and CDR2 FQNEAQ. J lost 6 bases, V lost 5 bases, and 6 bases had no gene match. The CDR3 protein is CASSEDRVPNSPLHF. For the CDR3, the DNA is TGTGCCAGCAGCGAGGACAGGGTTCCTAATTCACCCCTCCACTTT.

The chain is built from TRBV10-3 and TRBJ2-1; D is possibly TRBD1 (5 bases). Trimming cost V 11 bases and J 3 bases, with 17 bases left between them. The CDR3 covers 14 residues. Germline V gene data show CDR1 as ENHRY and CDR2 as SYGVKD. CDR3 nucleotide sequence: TGTGCCGCCCTACCAGGGAAGGGCTACAATGAGCAGTTCTTC. Its translation is CAALPGKGYNEQFF.

The chain links TRBV30 to TRBJ2-1; 9 bases are shared with TRBD2. V was clipped by 0 bases and J by 8 bases; unmatched bases: 11. The CDR3 covers 16 residues. The germline CDR1 and CDR2 sequences are GTSNPN and SVGIG (reference sequence). The DNA for the CDR3 is TGTGCCTGGAGTGTACGTTGGGCTAGCGGGAACGATGAGCAGTTCTTC. It codes for CAWSVRWASGNDEQFF.

The CDR3 DNA reads TGTGCCAGCAGCCCCAGTAGCGGGAACCTCAATGAGCAGTTCTTC. The encoded protein is CASSPSSGNLNEQFF. The chain has TRBV9 and TRBJ2-1; 8 bases map to TRBD2. After removal of 4 bases from V and 6 bases from J, the junction contained 9 bases not matched to a gene. The CDR3 covers 15 residues. Germline V CDR1 and CDR2: SGDLS, YYNGEE.

As DNA, the CDR3 is TGTGCCAGCAGCGTAGCGGAGCGGGGGCCAGAGACCCAGTACTTC. It codes for CASSVAERGPETQYF. The chain links TRBV9 to TRBJ2-5; 8 bases align to TRBD2. The length of the CDR3 is 15 residues. V lost 0 bases, J lost 4 bases, and 5 bases stayed unmatched. CDR1 is SGDLS, CDR2 YYNGEE, per germline. Full variable domain (outside the CDR3, taken from reference TRBV9 and TRBJ2-5): DSGVTQTPKHLITATGQRVTLRCSPRSGDLSVYWYQQSLDQGLQFLIQYYNGEERAKGNILERFSAQQFPDLHSELNLSSLELGDSALYFCASSVAERGPETQYFGPGTRLLVL.

In this sample, this clonotype turned up a few times. V usage is TRBV24-1 and J usage is TRBJ2-3, with 7 bases fitting TRBD1. From germline, CDR1 is KGHDR and CDR2 SFDVKD. V shed 6 bases, J shed 3 bases, and the junction held 20 bases outside the gene matches. This CDR3 comprises 19 residues. DNA of the CDR3: TGTGCCACCAGTAGCCGGACCGGACAGGCAGGGCGAAGGACAGATACGCAGTATTTT. Translation: CATSSRTGQAGRRTDTQYF.

The chain uses TRBV4-2 and TRBJ2-3; the match to TRBD2 covers 9 bases. After removal of 3 bases from V and 3 bases from J, the junction contained 4 bases not matched to a gene. This CDR3 is built from 15 residues. In germline, CDR1 is LGHNA, CDR2 YNFKEQ. As DNA, the CDR3 is TGTGCCAGCAGCCAGCGGGGGGGTCGAACAGATACGCAGTATTTT. It translates to CASSQRGGRTDTQYF.